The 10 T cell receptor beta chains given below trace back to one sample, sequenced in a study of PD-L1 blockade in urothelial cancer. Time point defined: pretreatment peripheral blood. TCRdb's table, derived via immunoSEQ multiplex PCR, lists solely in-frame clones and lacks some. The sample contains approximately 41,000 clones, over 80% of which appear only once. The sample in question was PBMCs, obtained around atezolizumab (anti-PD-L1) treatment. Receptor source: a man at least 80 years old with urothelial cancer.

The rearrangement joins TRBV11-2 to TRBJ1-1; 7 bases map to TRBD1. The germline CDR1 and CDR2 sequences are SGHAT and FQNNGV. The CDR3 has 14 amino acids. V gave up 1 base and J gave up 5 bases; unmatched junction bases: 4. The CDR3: CASSLGQGGTEAFF. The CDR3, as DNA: TGTGCCAGCAGCTTAGGACAGGGAGGTACTGAAGCTTTCTTT.

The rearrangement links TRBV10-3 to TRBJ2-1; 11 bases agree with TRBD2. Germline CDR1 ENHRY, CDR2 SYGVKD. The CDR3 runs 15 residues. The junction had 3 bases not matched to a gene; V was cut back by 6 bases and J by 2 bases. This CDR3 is CAIRKTSGAYNEQFF. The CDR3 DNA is TGTGCCATCAGGAAGACTAGCGGGGCCTACAATGAGCAGTTCTTC.

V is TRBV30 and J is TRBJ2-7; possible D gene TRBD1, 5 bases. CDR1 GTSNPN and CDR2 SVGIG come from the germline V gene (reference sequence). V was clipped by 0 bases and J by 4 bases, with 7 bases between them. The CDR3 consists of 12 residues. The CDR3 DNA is TGTGCCTGGAGTGTCGACAGATACGAGCAGTACTTC. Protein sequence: CAWSVDRYEQYF. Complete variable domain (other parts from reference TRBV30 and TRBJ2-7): SQTIHQWPATLVQPVGSPLSLECTVEGTSNPNLYWYRQAAGRGLQLLFYSVGIGQISSEVPQNLSASRPQDRQFILSSKKLLLSDSGFYLCAWSVDRYEQYFGPGTRLTVT.

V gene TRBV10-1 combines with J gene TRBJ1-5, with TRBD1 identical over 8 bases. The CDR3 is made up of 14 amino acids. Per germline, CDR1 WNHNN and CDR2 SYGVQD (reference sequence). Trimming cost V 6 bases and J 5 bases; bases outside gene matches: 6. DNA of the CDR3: TGCGCCAGCAGAAGACAGGGGAGGTATCAGCCCCAGCATTTT. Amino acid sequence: CASRRQGRYQPQHF.

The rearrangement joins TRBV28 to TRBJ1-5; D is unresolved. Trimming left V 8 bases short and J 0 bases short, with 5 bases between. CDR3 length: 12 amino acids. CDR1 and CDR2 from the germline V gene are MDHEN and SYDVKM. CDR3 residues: CASRVSNQPQHF. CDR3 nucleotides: TGTGCCAGCCGGGTTAGCAATCAGCCCCAGCATTTT.

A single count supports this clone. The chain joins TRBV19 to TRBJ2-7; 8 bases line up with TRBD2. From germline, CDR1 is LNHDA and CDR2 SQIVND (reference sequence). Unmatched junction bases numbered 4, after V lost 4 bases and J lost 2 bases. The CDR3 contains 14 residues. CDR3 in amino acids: CASSNREGAYEQYF. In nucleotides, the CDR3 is TGTGCCAGTAGTAACCGGGAGGGTGCCTACGAGCAGTACTTC.

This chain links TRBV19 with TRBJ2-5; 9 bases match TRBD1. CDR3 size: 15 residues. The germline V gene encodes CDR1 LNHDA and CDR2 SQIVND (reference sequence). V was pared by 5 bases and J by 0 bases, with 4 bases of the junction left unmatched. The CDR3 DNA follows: TGTGCCAGTAGTCTCGGACAGGGGTACCAAGAGACCCAGTACTTC. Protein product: CASSLGQGYQETQYF.

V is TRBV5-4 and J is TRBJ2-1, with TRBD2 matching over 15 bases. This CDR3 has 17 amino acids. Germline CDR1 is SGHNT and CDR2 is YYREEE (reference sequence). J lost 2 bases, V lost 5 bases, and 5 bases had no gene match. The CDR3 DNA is TGTGCCAGCAGTTCCAGGACTAGCGGGGGGGCCTACAATGAGCAGTTCTTC. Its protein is CASSSRTSGGAYNEQFF.

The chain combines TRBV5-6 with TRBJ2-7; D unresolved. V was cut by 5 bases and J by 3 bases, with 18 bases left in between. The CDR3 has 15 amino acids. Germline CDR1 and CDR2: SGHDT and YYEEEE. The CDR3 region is CASRINGRKIYEQYF. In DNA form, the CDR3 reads TGTGCCAGCAGGATCAACGGCAGGAAGATCTACGAGCAGTACTTC. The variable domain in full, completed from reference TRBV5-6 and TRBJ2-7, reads DAGVTQSPTHLIKTRGQQVTLRCSPKSGHDTVSWYQQALGQGPQFIFQYYEEEERQRGNFPDRFSGHQFPNYSSELNVNALLLGDSALYLCASRINGRKIYEQYFGPGTRLTVT.

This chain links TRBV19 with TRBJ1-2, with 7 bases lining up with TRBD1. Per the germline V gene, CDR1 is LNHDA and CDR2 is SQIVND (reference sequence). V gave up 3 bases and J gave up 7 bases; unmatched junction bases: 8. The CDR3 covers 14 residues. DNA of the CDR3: TGTGCCAGTAGTATCCTTGGGGACAGACGTGGCTACACCTTC. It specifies CASSILGDRRGYTF.